The 7 T cell receptor beta chains presented below share a single source sample, sequenced in a study of CD8 T cells in ankylosing spondylitis. From the 5' RACE reads, TCRdb called clonotypes with MiXCR, one entry per CDR3 protein. The sample has approximately 220,000 distinct CDR3 sequences; roughly 10% are singletons. Material: blood, either unsorted or a sorted T cell fraction (not recorded which). These receptors all come from a male donor with ankylosing spondylitis or in good health (not recorded which).

In its sample, this clonotype was seen many times. The rearrangement uses TRBV7-9 and TRBJ1-2, with no clear D. CDR3 length equals 13 residues. Trimming removed 1 base at V and 6 bases at J, with 9 bases between. Germline assignment: CDR1 SEHNR and CDR2 FQNEAQ (reference sequence). CDR3 residues: CASSLVGRDGYTF. The CDR3 DNA reads as TGTGCCAGCAGCTTAGTAGGGCGGGATGGCTACACCTTC.

This clonotype showed up many times. The chain couples TRBV20-1 to TRBJ2-2, with D perhaps matching TRBD2 (6 bases). CDR1 DFQATT and CDR2 SNEGSKA come from the germline V gene (reference sequence). V was shortened by 1 base and J by 1 base, with 19 bases between the two germline ends. This CDR3 has 18 residues. The CDR3 nucleotides read TGCAGTGCTAGAGTCACGATGGGACGGGGGTGGAACACCGGGGAGCTGTTTTTT. This sequence encodes CSARVTMGRGWNTGELFF.

The sample holds many counts of this clonotype. The rearrangement joins TRBV21-1 to TRBJ1-5; TRBD1, as called in the table, went unchecked against the DNA. TRBV21-1 is listed as a pseudogene. The CDR3 is 13 residues long. The CDR3 nucleotides read TGTGCCAGCAGCACCGACAGGGCCCAGCCCCAGCATTTT. Its translation is CASSTDRAQPQHF.

In this sample, this clonotype turned up a few times. The chain carries TRBV6-1 and TRBJ2-7, with 7 positions matching TRBD1. Trimming at V came to 10 bases and at J to 4 bases, leaving 7 bases not matched to a gene. The germline CDR1 and CDR2 sequences are MNHNS and SASEGT. The CDR3 is 12 residues long. In DNA, the CDR3 is TGTGCCACGACAGGGATACGATACGAGCAGTACTTC. Residues: CATTGIRYEQYF.

This clonotype has a count of ten or more. The chain is built from TRBV5-1 and TRBJ1-6; D not certain. CDR3 length: 16 residues. The germline V and J ends were trimmed by 0 bases and 5 bases, with 12 bases remaining between them. The germline V gene encodes CDR1 SGHRS and CDR2 YFSETQ. This CDR3 reads CASSLDGLYDNSPLHF. CDR3 DNA sequence: TGCGCCAGCAGCTTGGATGGCCTTTATGATAATTCACCCCTCCACTTT.

This clonotype has a count of ten or more. The J gene is TRBJ2-3, the V gene TRBV10-3; D is possibly TRBD2 (7 bases). Trimming took 6 bases from V and 1 from J, leaving 11 bases between them. Germline lookup yields CDR1 ENHRY and CDR2 SYGVKD. The CDR3 sequence is 14 residues long. Here the CDR3 DNA reads TGTGCCATCAGGGGGGGGCAAGGCACAGATACGCAGTATTTT. Protein sequence: CAIRGGQGTDTQYF.

This clonotype was observed a handful of times. The V call is TRBV10-3, the J call TRBJ2-1; no definite D call. The CDR3 is 14 residues long. The ends were cut back, 5 bases at V and 6 bases at J, with 14 bases in the middle. Germline V gene lookup returns CDR1 ENHRY and CDR2 SYGVKD. CDR3 DNA sequence: TGTGCCATCAGTCCGTCGGCACCCAGCAATGAGCAGTTCTTC. Its translation is CAISPSAPSNEQFF.